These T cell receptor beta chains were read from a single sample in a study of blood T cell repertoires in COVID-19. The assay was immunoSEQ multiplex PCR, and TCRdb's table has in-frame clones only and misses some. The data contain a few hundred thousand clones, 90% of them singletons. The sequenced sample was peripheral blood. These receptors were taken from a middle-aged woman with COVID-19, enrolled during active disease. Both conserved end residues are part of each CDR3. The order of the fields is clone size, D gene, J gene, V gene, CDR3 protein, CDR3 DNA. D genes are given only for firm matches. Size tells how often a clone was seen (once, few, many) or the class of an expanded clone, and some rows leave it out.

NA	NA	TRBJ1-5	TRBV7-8	CASSLRIARQPQHF	TGTGCCAGCAGCCTCCGGATAGCACGTCAGCCCCAGCATTTT
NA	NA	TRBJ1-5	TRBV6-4	CASTNRVPKRRPQHF	TGTGCCAGCACTAACCGGGTCCCAAAACGACGGCCCCAGCATTTT
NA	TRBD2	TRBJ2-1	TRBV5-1	CASEREGYNEQFF	TGCGCCAGTGAGCGGGAGGGATACAATGAGCAGTTCTTC
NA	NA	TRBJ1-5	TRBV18	CASSPSRETSNQPQHF	TGTGCCAGCTCACCAAGCCGGGAAACTAGCAATCAGCCCCAGCATTTT
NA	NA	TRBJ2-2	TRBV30	CAWKFRQRDTGELFF	TGTGCCTGGAAATTCCGGCAACGGGACACCGGGGAGCTGTTTTTT
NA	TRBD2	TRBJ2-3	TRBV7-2	CATRTSGSGDTQYF	TGTGCCACCCGGACTAGCGGGAGTGGAGATACGCAGTATTTT
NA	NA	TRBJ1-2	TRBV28	CATLDRRSDGYTF	TGTGCCACCCTCGACAGGCGCTCAGACGGCTACACCTTC
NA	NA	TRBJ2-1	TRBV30	CAWSGISDNEQFF	TGTGCCTGGAGCGGGATTTCTGACAATGAGCAGTTCTTC
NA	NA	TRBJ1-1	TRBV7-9	CASSLGRVGTEAFF	TGTGCCAGCAGCCTGGGGAGGGTGGGGACTGAAGCTTTCTTT
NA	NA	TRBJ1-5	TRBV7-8	CASSFGNQPQHF	TGTGCCAGCAGCTTCGGGAATCAGCCCCAGCATTTT
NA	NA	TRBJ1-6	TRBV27	CASSLEGHYSPLHF	TGTGCCAGCAGTTTGGAGGGCCATTATTCACCCCTCCACTTT
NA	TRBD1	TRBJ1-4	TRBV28	CASSLRTGVATNEKLFF	TGTGCCAGCAGTTTAAGGACAGGGGTCGCAACTAATGAAAAACTGTTTTTT
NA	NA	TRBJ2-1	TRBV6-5	CASVRTGYYNEQFF	TGTGCCAGCGTAAGGACGGGGTACTACAATGAGCAGTTCTTC
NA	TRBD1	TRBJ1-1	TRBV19	CASSLLTGGNTEAFF	TGTGCCAGTAGTCTCCTTACAGGGGGGAACACTGAAGCTTTCTTT
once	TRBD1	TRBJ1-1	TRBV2	CASGGTGGTEAFF	TGTGCCAGCGGCGGGACAGGGGGCACTGAAGCTTTCTTT
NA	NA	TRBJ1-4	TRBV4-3	CASSKGSEKLFF	TGCGCCAGCAGCAAGGGGTCGGAAAAACTGTTTTTT
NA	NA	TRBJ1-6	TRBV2	CASSLDGSPLHF	TGTGCCAGCAGTCTTGACGGGTCTCCCCTCCACTTT
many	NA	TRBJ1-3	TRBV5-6	CASSLVQGRSGNTIYF	TGTGCCAGCAGCTTGGTACAGGGAAGGTCTGGAAACACCATATATTTT
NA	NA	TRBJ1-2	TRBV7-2	CASSNRLGGVAYGYTF	TGTGCCAGCAGCAACCGGCTGGGAGGGGTAGCCTATGGCTACACCTTC
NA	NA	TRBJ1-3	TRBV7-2	CASSLNTGNTIYF	TGTGCCAGCAGCTTGAACACGGGAAACACCATATATTTT
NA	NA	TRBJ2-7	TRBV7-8	CASSLARGDYEQYF	TGTGCCAGCAGCTTAGCCAGGGGCGACTACGAGCAGTACTTC
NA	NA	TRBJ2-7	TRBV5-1	CASSSVAGAYEQYF	TGCGCCAGCAGCTCGGTCGCAGGGGCCTACGAGCAGTACTTC
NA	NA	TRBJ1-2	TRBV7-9	CASSLMVGVTGNYGYTF	TGTGCCAGCAGCTTAATGGTGGGAGTTACAGGGAACTATGGCTACACCTTC
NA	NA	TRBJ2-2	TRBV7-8	CASSLVGRWGGPNTGELFF	TGTGCCAGCAGCTTAGTTGGGAGGTGGGGGGGCCCGAACACCGGGGAGCTGTTTTTT
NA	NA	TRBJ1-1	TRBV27	CASSLLGGEAFF	TGTGCCAGCAGTTTATTGGGGGGAGAAGCTTTCTTT
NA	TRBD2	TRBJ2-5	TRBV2	CASRMTSGGWETQYF	TGTGCCAGCAGGATGACTAGCGGGGGGTGGGAGACCCAGTACTTC
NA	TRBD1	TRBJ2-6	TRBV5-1	CASSLWTGGSGANVLTF	TGCGCCAGCAGCTTGTGGACAGGGGGCTCTGGGGCCAACGTCCTGACTTTC
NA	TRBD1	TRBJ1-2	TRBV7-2	CASSLGTGTGGNYGYTF	TGTGCCAGCAGCTTAGGAACCGGGACAGGAGGGAACTATGGCTACACCTTC
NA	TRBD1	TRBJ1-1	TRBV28	CASGGTGANTEAFF	TGTGCCAGCGGTGGGACAGGAGCTAACACTGAAGCTTTCTTT
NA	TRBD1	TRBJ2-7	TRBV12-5	CARGQGPSPSRGYEQYF	TGTGCTAGGGGACAGGGCCCTAGTCCCTCCCGAGGATACGAGCAGTACTTC
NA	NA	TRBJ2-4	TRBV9	CASSVGGLSKNIQYF	TGTGCCAGCAGCGTAGGAGGTCTTTCCAAAAACATTCAGTACTTC
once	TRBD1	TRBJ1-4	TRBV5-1	CASSEPQGAGEKLFF	TGCGCCAGCAGCGAACCACAGGGGGCAGGGGAAAAACTGTTTTTT
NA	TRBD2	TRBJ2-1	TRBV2	CASSAPGLAANNEQFF	TGTGCCAGCAGTGCACCGGGACTAGCGGCAAACAATGAGCAGTTCTTC
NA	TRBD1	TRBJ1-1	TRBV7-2	CASSSDRVEVPAFF	TGTGCCAGCAGCTCGGACAGGGTGGAAGTTCCCGCTTTCTTT
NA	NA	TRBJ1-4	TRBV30	CASPFPGDRVEKLFF	TGTGCCTCGCCTTTTCCAGGGGATCGTGTAGAAAAACTGTTTTTT
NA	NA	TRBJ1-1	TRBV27	CASSRGTTEAFF	TGTGCCAGCAGTCGGGGGACCACTGAAGCTTTCTTT
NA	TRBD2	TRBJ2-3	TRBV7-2	CASSLTIPTSGGHTDTQYF	TGTGCCAGCAGCTTAACTATCCCCACTAGCGGGGGGCACACAGATACGCAGTATTTT
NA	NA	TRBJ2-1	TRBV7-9	CASSLGANNEQFF	TGTGCCAGCAGCTTAGGGGCCAACAATGAGCAGTTCTTC
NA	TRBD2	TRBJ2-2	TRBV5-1	CASSLAGGPPGELFF	TGCGCCAGCAGTTTAGCGGGAGGGCCTCCCGGGGAGCTGTTTTTT
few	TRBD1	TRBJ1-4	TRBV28	CASSPTGTGLTKLFF	TGTGCCAGCAGTCCCACCGGGACAGGGTTGACCAAACTGTTTTTT
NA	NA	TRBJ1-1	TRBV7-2	CASSPRTLMSSEAFF	TGTGCCAGCAGCCCTCGGACTCTTATGAGTAGTGAAGCTTTCTTT
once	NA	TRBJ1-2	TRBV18	CASSPSAIQINYGYTF	TGTGCCAGCTCACCTTCTGCTATACAGATTAACTATGGCTACACCTTC
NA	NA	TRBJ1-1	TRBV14	CASKRRGGLDTEAFF	TGTGCCAGCAAACGACGGGGGGGACTGGACACTGAAGCTTTCTTT
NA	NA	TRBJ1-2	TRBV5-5	CASSFDSGIGYGYTF	TGTGCCAGCAGCTTTGATTCGGGGATTGGTTATGGCTACACCTTC
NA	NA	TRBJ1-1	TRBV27	CASRRSRDGTEAFF	TGTGCCAGCCGACGGAGCAGGGATGGCACTGAAGCTTTCTTT
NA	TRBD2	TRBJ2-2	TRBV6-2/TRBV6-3	CASSYSTSGSSGELFF	TGTGCCAGCAGTTACTCGACTAGCGGGAGCTCTGGGGAGCTGTTTTTT
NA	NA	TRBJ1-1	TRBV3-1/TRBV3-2	CATIGTAGGAFF	TGTGCCACCATCGGGACGGCCGGAGGGGCTTTCTTT
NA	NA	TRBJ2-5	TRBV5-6	CASRQATVLQETQYF	TGTGCCAGCAGACAGGCAACGGTGCTCCAAGAGACCCAGTACTTC
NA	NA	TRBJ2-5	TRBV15	CATSRFAGQETQYF	TGTGCCACCAGCAGATTTGCAGGGCAAGAGACCCAGTACTTC
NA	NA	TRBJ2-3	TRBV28	CASKPLPRGTDTQYF	TGTGCCAGCAAGCCTCTCCCGCGGGGCACAGATACGCAGTATTTT
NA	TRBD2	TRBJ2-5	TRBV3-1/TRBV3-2	CASSHRLAGMETQYF	TGTGCCAGCAGCCATCGGCTAGCGGGAATGGAGACCCAGTACTTC
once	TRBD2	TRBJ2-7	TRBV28	CASSPRLAGSSYEQYF	TGTGCCAGCAGTCCGAGACTAGCGGGGAGCTCCTACGAGCAGTACTTC
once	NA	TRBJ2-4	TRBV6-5	CASSYRSAGFRYF	TGTGCCAGCAGTTACCGGAGCGCCGGGTTTCGGTACTTC
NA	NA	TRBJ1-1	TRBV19	CASSIDFLNTEAFF	TGTGCCAGTAGTATAGACTTTCTGAACACTGAAGCTTTCTTT
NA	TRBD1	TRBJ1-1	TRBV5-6	CASSWFGGTGGTEAFF	TGTGCCAGCAGCTGGTTTGGTGGGACAGGGGGCACTGAAGCTTTCTTT
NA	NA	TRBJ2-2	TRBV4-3	CASSQDLGTNTGELFF	TGCGCCAGCAGCCAAGACCTAGGGACAAACACCGGGGAGCTGTTTTTT
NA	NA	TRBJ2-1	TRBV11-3	CASSPGGRAHNEQFF	TGTGCCAGCAGCCCAGGTGGGCGGGCGCACAATGAGCAGTTCTTC